Listed below are T cell receptor beta chains from one sample, sequenced in a study of blood T cell repertoires in COVID-19. The table came from immunoSEQ multiplex PCR; TCRdb's copy has only in-frame clones and leaves some out. The sample has roughly 190,000 clones, roughly 91% seen once. Sequencing was done on a sample of peripheral blood. The receptors were gathered from a man in his forties or fifties with active or convalescent COVID-19. Both conserved end residues are part of each CDR3. A D gene is named only where the DNA matches it firmly. Some rows mark clone size as missing; the rest say once, few, many or name a class of expanded clone.

abundance	len	j_gene	v_gene	d_gene	CDR3aa	CDR3nt
once	16	TRBJ2-2	TRBV14	TRBD1	CASALRQGALAGELFF	TGTGCCAGCGCCTTACGACAGGGGGCCTTGGCCGGGGAGCTGTTTTTT
NA	14	TRBJ1-2	TRBV6-6	TRBD1	CASSYRQGVEGYTF	TGTGCCAGCAGTTACCGACAGGGGGTGGAGGGCTACACCTTC
NA	24	TRBJ2-4	TRBV19	TRBD1	CASSTQVGTGFAKYSERAKNIQYF	TGTGCCAGTAGTACCCAGGTGGGGACAGGGTTTGCTAAGTATTCGGAGAGAGCCAAAAACATTCAGTACTTC
NA	15	TRBJ1-1	TRBV10-2	NA	CASSFGGVVGTEAFF	TGCGCCAGCAGCTTTGGGGGGGTCGTTGGCACTGAAGCTTTCTTT
NA	13	TRBJ2-7	TRBV15	NA	CASSPKETYEQYF	TGTGCCAGCTCCCCTAAGGAGACCTACGAGCAGTACTTC
once	17	TRBJ1-5	TRBV2	TRBD1	CASSPSGTGKSNQPQHF	TGTGCCAGCAGTCCGAGCGGGACAGGGAAGAGTAATCAGCCCCAGCATTTT
NA	15	TRBJ2-5	TRBV5-1	NA	CASSLSFGGLGTQYF	TGCGCCAGCAGCCTATCTTTCGGGGGGCTGGGGACCCAGTACTTC
NA	13	TRBJ1-5	TRBV2	TRBD1	CASSNRGGQPQHF	TGTGCCAGCAGCAACAGGGGGGGGCAGCCCCAGCATTTT
NA	14	TRBJ2-7	TRBV14	TRBD1	CASSRQGVLYEQYF	TGTGCCAGCAGCCGACAGGGGGTCCTCTACGAGCAGTACTTC
NA	16	TRBJ1-4	TRBV7-9	NA	CASSRGLRGINEKLFF	TGTGCCAGCAGCCGGGGTCTCCGGGGGATTAATGAAAAACTGTTTTTT
NA	16	TRBJ1-6	TRBV28	NA	CASSLIRLDYNSPLHF	TGTGCCAGCAGTTTAATCCGCCTAGACTATAATTCACCCCTCCACTTT
NA	15	TRBJ2-3	TRBV6-5	TRBD2	CASSPLAGGTDTQYF	TGTGCCAGCAGTCCCCTAGCGGGGGGCACAGATACGCAGTATTTT
NA	12	TRBJ2-7	TRBV2	NA	CALVLAGNEQYF	TGTGCCCTTGTCCTCGCGGGTAACGAGCAGTACTTC
NA	13	TRBJ1-6	TRBV28	NA	CASSSGFSSPLHF	TGTGCCAGCAGTTCGGGGTTTAGTTCACCCCTCCACTTT
NA	19	TRBJ1-1	TRBV2	TRBD1	CASREYAGTGGTINTEAFF	TGTGCCAGCAGGGAATACGCCGGGACAGGGGGTACAATTAACACTGAAGCTTTCTTT
NA	14	TRBJ2-7	TRBV5-1	TRBD1	CASSRTGQAYEQYF	TGCGCCAGCAGTCGCACGGGACAGGCCTACGAGCAGTACTTC
NA	14	TRBJ2-5	TRBV18	NA	CASSPGGPGETQYF	TGTGCCAGCTCACCGGGGGGACCGGGAGAGACCCAGTACTTC
NA	12	TRBJ1-1	TRBV7-9	NA	CASSTDSGEAFF	TGTGCCAGCAGCACTGATTCGGGTGAAGCTTTCTTT
once	14	TRBJ1-1	TRBV19	NA	CASTLRSTNTEAFF	TGTGCCAGTACCCTGAGATCCACGAACACTGAAGCTTTCTTT
few	16	TRBJ1-4	TRBV19	TRBD1	CASSTGGLSKNEKLFF	TGTGCCAGTTCGACAGGGGGCTTAAGTAAAAATGAAAAACTGTTTTTT
NA	15	TRBJ2-5	TRBV5-4	TRBD2	CASSLVAGGQETQYF	TGTGCCAGCAGCTTGGTGGCGGGAGGGCAAGAGACCCAGTACTTC
NA	15	TRBJ2-1	TRBV5-1	TRBD2	CASSISGGAAGEQFF	TGCGCCAGCAGCATCAGCGGGGGGGCCGCGGGTGAGCAGTTCTTC
NA	13	TRBJ1-1	TRBV5-1	NA	CASSLARETEAFF	TGCGCCAGCAGCTTGGCACGGGAAACTGAAGCTTTCTTT